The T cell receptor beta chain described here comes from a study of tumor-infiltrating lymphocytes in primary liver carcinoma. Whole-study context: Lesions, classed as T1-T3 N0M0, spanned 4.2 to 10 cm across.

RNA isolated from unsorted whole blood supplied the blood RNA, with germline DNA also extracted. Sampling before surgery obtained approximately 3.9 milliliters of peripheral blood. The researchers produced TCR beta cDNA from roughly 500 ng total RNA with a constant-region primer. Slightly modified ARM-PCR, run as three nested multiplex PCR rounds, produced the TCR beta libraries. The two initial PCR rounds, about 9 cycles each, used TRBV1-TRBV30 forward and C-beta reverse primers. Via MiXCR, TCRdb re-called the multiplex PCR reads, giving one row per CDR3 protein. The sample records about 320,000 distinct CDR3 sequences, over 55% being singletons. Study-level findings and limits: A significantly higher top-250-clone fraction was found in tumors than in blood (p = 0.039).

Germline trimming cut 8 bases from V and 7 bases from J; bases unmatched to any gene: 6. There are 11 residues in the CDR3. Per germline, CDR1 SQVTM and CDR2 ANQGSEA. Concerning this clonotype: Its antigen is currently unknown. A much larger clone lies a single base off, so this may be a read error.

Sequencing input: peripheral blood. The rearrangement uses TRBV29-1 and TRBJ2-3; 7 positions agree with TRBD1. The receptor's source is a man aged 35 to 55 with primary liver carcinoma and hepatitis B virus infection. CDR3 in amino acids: CSQKGAYTQYF. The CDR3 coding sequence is TGCAGCCAAAAGGGGGCATATACGCAGTATTTT.